This TCR beta chain was identified in a study of beta chain features in type 1 diabetes. Sorted populations all exceeded 98% purity. Details on this clone: As yet, its antigen is unknown.

V dropped 5 bases and J dropped 7 bases, with 19 bases sitting between them. The CDR3 consists of 16 residues. CDR1 is SGDLS and CDR2 is YYNGEE in the germline V gene. Every bit of the isolated RNA underwent reverse transcription, so sequencing read expressed TCRB transcripts. The protocol was immunoSEQ multiplex PCR, while the TCRdb copy is restricted to in-frame clones and leaves out a portion. Among 430,000 or so clones, roughly an eighth were seen once, and the ten largest hold over 0.04%. Overall study findings and caveats: Individuals with type 1 diabetes displayed fewer insertions and more deletions at VDJ junctions.

Specimen: naive CD4+ T cells from blood. The rearrangement uses TRBV9 and TRBJ1-6; D is possibly TRBD1 (5 bases). This receptor was obtained from a woman aged 18-29 years in good health. This chain's CDR3 is CASRGSLRVQNSPLHF. The CDR3 nucleotides read TGTGCCAGCAGAGGCTCTCTCAGGGTACAGAATTCACCCCTCCACTTT. Based on the CDR3 plus reference TRBV9 and TRBJ1-6, the full variable domain is DSGVTQTPKHLITATGQRVTLRCSPRSGDLSVYWYQQSLDQGLQFLIQYYNGEERAKGNILERFSAQQFPDLHSELNLSSLELGDSALYFCASRGSLRVQNSPLHFGNGTRLTVT.